This passage covers 20 T cell receptor beta chains from one sample sequenced in a study of graft-versus-host responses after intestinal transplantation. Clones were read by immunoSEQ multiplex PCR, and TCRdb kept only the in-frame ones, dropping some. The table records approximately 15,000 clones, 87% of them present only once. The sample was bone marrow, taken roughly 120 days after intestinal transplantation. These TCRs come from a human patient who received an intestinal transplant, so some T cells may come from the graft donor.

The chain is built from TRBV4-1 and TRBJ1-6; D gene ambiguous. The CDR3 runs 16 residues. Per the germline V gene, CDR1 is MGHRA and CDR2 is YSYEKL. V lost 0 bases and J lost 10, with 16 bases in between. The CDR3 loop reads CASSQEARESVSPLHF. The CDR3 DNA sequence: TGCGCCAGCAGCCAAGAAGCTCGGGAGTCGGTGTCACCCCTCCACTTT.

The chain uses TRBV27 and TRBJ1-1; 9 bases fit TRBD1. Losses at the gene ends were 9 bases for V and 3 bases for J; bases not matched to a gene: 17. The germline V gene has CDR1 MNHEY and CDR2 SMNVEV (reference sequence). The CDR3 is 17 amino acids. The CDR3 coding sequence is TGTGCCAGTAAGACAGGGGGACTTTTCCGGGGCGACACTGAAGCTTTCTTT. It translates to CASKTGGLFRGDTEAFF.

The chain recombines TRBV7-9 with TRBJ2-3; TRBD1 agrees at 7 bases. This CDR3 is built from 15 residues. Trimming cost V 3 bases and J 0 bases; bases outside gene matches: 3. CDR1 and CDR2 from the germline V gene are SEHNR and FQNEAQ (reference sequence). The CDR3 DNA sequence: TGTGCCAGCAGCTTGGGACAGTCTAGCACAGATACGCAGTATTTT. Translating it yields CASSLGQSSTDTQYF.

This chain uses TRBV6-4 with TRBJ2-1, with TRBD1 matching over 11 bases. The CDR3 is made up of 14 amino acids. Germline V CDR1 and CDR2: MRHNA, SNTAGT. V was clipped by 1 base and J by 8 bases; unmatched bases: 1. The chain's CDR3 is CASSDLGQGDEQFF. For the CDR3, the DNA is TGTGCCAGCAGTGACTTGGGACAGGGGGATGAGCAGTTCTTC.

This chain links TRBV4-3 with TRBJ2-1; 9 nucleotides line up with TRBD1. Looked up from germline, CDR1 is LGHNA and CDR2 is YSLEER. The CDR3 covers 16 residues. The V gene end was trimmed by 5 bases and the J gene end by 4 bases; junction bases not matched to a gene: 9. The CDR3 nucleotides are TGCGCCAGCAGCGAACAGCGGGACAGGGTTTACAATGAGCAGTTCTTC. Its protein product is CASSEQRDRVYNEQFF.

The chain employs TRBV9 and TRBJ2-4; no clear D gene. The CDR3 consists of 14 residues. V was trimmed by 0 bases and J by 1 base, leaving 5 bases between them. The germline CDR1 and CDR2 sequences are SGDLS and YYNGEE. CDR3 sequence (DNA): TGTGCCAGCAGCGTAGGGGGTGCCAAAAACATTCAGTACTTC. Translation gives CASSVGGAKNIQYF.

This chain connects TRBV28 to TRBJ1-2; 8 nucleotides align to TRBD1. Per the germline V gene, CDR1 is MDHEN and CDR2 is SYDVKM. The CDR3 sequence is 16 residues long. J lost 4 bases, V lost 1 base, and 8 bases had no gene match. CDR3 in DNA: TGTGCCAGCAGTTTATCCCCGCCTGACAGGGGCTATGGCTACACCTTC. Translated: CASSLSPPDRGYGYTF.

The V call is TRBV4-1, the J call TRBJ1-5; 7 nucleotides line up with TRBD1. This CDR3 contains 17 residues. Germline V gives CDR1 MGHRA, CDR2 YSYEKL. V lost 4 bases and J lost 4; bases outside the gene matches: 13. CDR3 loop: CASSPIKTGPHNQPQHF. The CDR3 nucleotides are TGCGCCAGCAGCCCCATAAAGACAGGGCCTCATAATCAGCCCCAGCATTTT.

V and J are TRBV11-1 and TRBJ1-2; D gene unclear. Trimming took 5 bases from V and 2 from J, leaving 6 bases between them. This CDR3 has 12 residues. Germline CDR1 is SGHAT and CDR2 is FQDESV (reference sequence). The CDR3 is CASSPDNYGYTF. CDR3 DNA: TGTGCCAGCAGCCCAGACAACTATGGCTACACCTTC.

The V gene is TRBV7-2, the J gene TRBJ2-7; TRBD2 aligns across 9 bases. The CDR3 extends over 15 amino acids. After removal of 1 base from V and 6 bases from J, the junction contained 7 bases not matched to a gene. Germline-derived CDR1 and CDR2 are SGHTA and FQGNSA. As DNA, the CDR3 is TGTGCCAGCAGCTTAGGAGGCGGGAGGGCTGGCGAGCAGTACTTC. Protein product: CASSLGGGRAGEQYF.

This clone showed up just once. The chain uses TRBV18 and TRBJ2-7; TRBD2 agrees at 7 bases. The trim removed 3 bases at V and 0 bases at J, leaving 17 bases unmatched. This CDR3 has 19 amino acids. The germline gives CDR1 KGHSH, CDR2 LQKENI. Here the CDR3 reads CASSPTRYILRETSYEQYF. The CDR3 DNA is TGTGCCAGCTCACCCACTCGGTACATTCTGCGGGAGACCTCCTACGAGCAGTACTTC. Looking up the rest from reference TRBV18 and TRBJ2-7 gives the full variable domain: NAGVMQNPRHLVRRRGQEARLRCSPMKGHSHVYWYRQLPEEGLKFMVYLQKENIIDESGMPKERFSAEFPKEGPSILRIQQVVRGDSAAYFCASSPTRYILRETSYEQYFGPGTRLTVT.

About this clone itself: Relative to the germline gene, one junction end is altered; a read error may explain this. The CDR3 sequence: CAGSQDHSTDGYTF. CDR3 nucleotides: TGCGCCGGCAGCCAAGATCATTCGACAGATGGCTACACCTTC. The V gene is TRBV4-1, the J gene TRBJ1-2, with D tentatively TRBD1 (5 bases). In germline, CDR1 is MGHRA, CDR2 YSYEKL. The CDR3 runs to 14 residues.

The rearrangement uses TRBV7-6 and TRBJ2-1; 7 positions match TRBD1. This CDR3 spans 18 amino acids. Germline V CDR1 and CDR2: SGHVS, FNYEAQ. The ends lost 5 bases at V and 2 bases at J; junction bases unmatched: 15. The CDR3 DNA reads TGTGCCAGCAGCCTGTATCCGGAGGACAGGAAACCCTACAATGAGCAGTTCTTC. Its protein is CASSLYPEDRKPYNEQFF.

CDR3: CASSFPTWSARQPQHF. For the CDR3, the DNA is TGTGCCAGCAGTTTTCCCACGTGGAGCGCAAGGCAGCCCCAGCATTTT. The chain is built from TRBV28 and TRBJ1-5; D unclear. This CDR3 is built from 16 residues. Germline CDR1 MDHEN, CDR2 SYDVKM. V was cut by 3 bases and J by 7 bases, with 19 bases left in between.

V and J are TRBV28 and TRBJ2-7, with 14 positions matching TRBD2. The germline gives CDR1 MDHEN, CDR2 SYDVKM. The length of the CDR3 is 17 residues. V was clipped by 4 bases and J by 4 bases; unmatched bases: 9. For the CDR3, the DNA is TGTGCCAGCAGTTCTCCGGGACTAGCGGGAGAATTGTACGAGCAGTACTTC. Protein sequence: CASSSPGLAGELYEQYF.

The chain combines TRBV14 with TRBJ1-5; no firm D call. V lost 1 base to trimming and J lost 1 base, with 5 bases between them. The CDR3 is made up of 14 amino acids. CDR1 SGHDN and CDR2 FVKESK come from the germline V gene. The CDR3 spells CASSQGWSNQPQHF. In nucleotides, the CDR3 is TGTGCCAGCAGCCAAGGCTGGAGCAATCAGCCCCAGCATTTT.

This clone was found once. The chain has TRBV5-1 and TRBJ2-7, with 11 bases lining up with TRBD1. CDR3 length: 15 amino acids. Per the germline V gene, CDR1 is SGHRS and CDR2 is YFSETQ. The V segment lost 3 bases and the J segment 5 bases; nucleotides outside the gene matches: 7. The chain's CDR3 is CASSYQGQGVHEQYF. In DNA form, the CDR3 reads TGCGCCAGCAGCTACCAGGGACAGGGGGTCCACGAGCAGTACTTC.

The chain couples TRBV5-1 to TRBJ1-2; 7 bases map to TRBD1. J lost 0 bases, V lost 4 bases, and 3 bases had no gene match. CDR1 and CDR2 from the germline V gene are SGHRS and YFSETQ. There are 14 residues in the CDR3. The CDR3: CASSPGQPNYGYTF. The DNA for the CDR3 is TGCGCCAGCAGCCCGGGACAGCCTAACTATGGCTACACCTTC.

The chain uses TRBV27 and TRBJ2-3; 7 bases match TRBD1. Trimming removed 0 bases from V and 14 bases from J; junction bases left unmatched: 20. Germline CDR1 is MNHEY and CDR2 is SMNVEV (reference sequence). The CDR3 sequence is 17 residues long. In nucleotides, the CDR3 is TGTGCCAGCAGTTTATCCTCGGGGACAGCTCTATGGTACGCACCGTATTTT. Translated, it gives CASSLSSGTALWYAPYF.

This clone has a handful of counts. This rearrangement joins TRBV30 to TRBJ2-5, with 10 bases fitting TRBD2. In germline, CDR1 is GTSNPN, CDR2 SVGIG (reference sequence). J gave up 2 bases and V 5 bases, and 5 bases lay outside the gene matches. There are 14 residues in the CDR3. The CDR3 spells CAWRTSGMQETQYF. In DNA form, the CDR3 reads TGTGCCTGGCGGACTAGCGGAATGCAAGAGACCCAGTACTTC.